The rows below give T cell receptor beta chains drawn from one sample of a study of cytotoxic CD8 clonotypes in ibrutinib-treated CLL. Here immunoSEQ multiplex PCR was the method, and the copy in TCRdb shows in-frame clones only, minus some. The repertoire holds around 70,000 clones, with approximately 90% as singletons. The sequencing used PBMCs, collected after 12 months of ibrutinib treatment. Receptor source: a human donor with chronic lymphocytic leukemia. Each CDR3 is given with its conserved first and last residue. A D gene is named only where the DNA matches it firmly. Rows may omit the clone size; those that give it use once, few, many or a size class.

clone_size	v_call	d_call	j_call	cdr3_nt	cdr3_aa
once	TRBV5-1	-	TRBJ2-3	TGCGCCAGCAGCCCACCCCCCAGCGGGCCTAGCACAGATACGCAGTATTTT	CASSPPPSGPSTDTQYF
-	TRBV7-6	TRBD1	TRBJ2-7	TGTGCCAGCAGCGCCGACAGGGGTGACTACGAGCAGTACTTC	CASSADRGDYEQYF
-	TRBV7-9	TRBD1	TRBJ1-5	TGTGCCAGCAGCACGACAGGGGGAAGCAATCAGCCCCAGCATTTT	CASSTTGGSNQPQHF
-	TRBV15	-	TRBJ1-1	TGTGCCACCAGCAGAGGTTGGGGGCCCGACACTGAAGCTTTCTTT	CATSRGWGPDTEAFF
-	TRBV4-3	-	TRBJ1-2	TGCGCCAGCAGCCAAGAGACCGCCCACTTTGGGCCCCCTGCTAACTATGGCTACACCTTC	CASSQETAHFGPPANYGYTF
-	TRBV7-2	-	TRBJ1-3	TGTGCCAGCAGCTTAACAGCGGTGTCTGGAAACACCATATATTTT	CASSLTAVSGNTIYF
-	TRBV7-9	-	TRBJ2-6	TGTGCCAGCCAGAGCTCTGGGGCCAACGTCCTGACTTTC	CASQSSGANVLTF
few	TRBV19	-	TRBJ1-1	TGTGCCAGTAGTAAGGGACACTTGAACACTGAAGCTTTCTTT	CASSKGHLNTEAFF
-	TRBV5-5	TRBD2	TRBJ2-5	TGTGCCAGCAGCCTTCTGGGGACTAGCGGGAGGACGGAGACCCAGTACTTC	CASSLLGTSGRTETQYF
-	TRBV6-6	-	TRBJ2-3	TGTGCCAGTGGACTTAGCACAGATACGCAGTATTTT	CASGLSTDTQYF
-	TRBV10-3	-	TRBJ2-6	TGTGCCAAACTGCCCCCACCGGCCAACGTCCTGACTTTC	CAKLPPPANVLTF
once	TRBV7-3	TRBD1	TRBJ2-7	TGTGCCAGCAGCCCGGGACAGGGACGCGAGCAGTACTTC	CASSPGQGREQYF
-	TRBV6-1	-	TRBJ2-7	TGTGCCAGCAGTGAATATTCAGGGCGGGCGGGCGAGCAGTACTTC	CASSEYSGRAGEQYF
once	TRBV19	-	TRBJ2-3	TGTGCCAGTAGTGTATTAGCGGACACAGATACGCAGTATTTT	CASSVLADTDTQYF
-	TRBV28	-	TRBJ1-1	TGTGCCAGCAGTTATCTCGGGGGGAGCACTGAAGCTTTCTTT	CASSYLGGSTEAFF
-	TRBV5-1	-	TRBJ1-1	TGCGCCAGCAGCCGAGGGACGTCCGGCACTGAAGCTTTCTTT	CASSRGTSGTEAFF
once	TRBV11-1	-	TRBJ2-5	TGTGCCAGCAGGGCTCGCCAGGGCTTAGAGACCCAGTACTTC	CASRARQGLETQYF
-	TRBV7-8	-	TRBJ2-5	TGTGCCAGCACCCCCCCCCGGGGTACCACACAGCAAGAGACCCAGTACTTC	CASTPPRGTTQQETQYF
-	TRBV4-2	TRBD2	TRBJ2-5	TGTGCCAGCAGCCAAGTAAAGACTAGCGGGAGGGCCGTGGAGACCCAGTACTTC	CASSQVKTSGRAVETQYF
-	TRBV2	-	TRBJ1-1	TGTGCCAGCAAATTTCGGGGAAACACTGAAGCTTTCTTT	CASKFRGNTEAFF
-	TRBV5-6	TRBD1	TRBJ1-1	TGTGCCAGCAGCGTATGGACAGGGGTCGCCACTGAAGCTTTCTTT	CASSVWTGVATEAFF
once	TRBV5-4	-	TRBJ1-1	TGTGCCAGCAGCATTAGATCTAAGGGGACTGAAGCTTTCTTT	CASSIRSKGTEAFF
-	TRBV10-3	TRBD1	TRBJ1-4	TGTGCCATCAGTGAGTCCCCCGACAGGGGTGAAAAACTGTTTTTT	CAISESPDRGEKLFF
-	TRBV19	TRBD1	TRBJ1-1	TGTGCCAGTAGGTTCCGGGACAGGGGGCTTAATATGGAAGCTTTCTTT	CASRFRDRGLNMEAFF
-	TRBV19	-	TRBJ2-3	TGTGCCAGTAGTATAATGGTGGCGGTTCCAGATACGCAGTATTTT	CASSIMVAVPDTQYF
-	TRBV6-5	-	TRBJ1-2	TGTGCCAGCAGACAAACGGGGCGGTCGAACTATGGCTACACCTTC	CASRQTGRSNYGYTF
-	TRBV6-5	-	TRBJ2-3	TGTGCCAGCAGTTACACGGGGCGCAGCACAGATACGCAGTATTTT	CASSYTGRSTDTQYF
-	TRBV29-1	TRBD1	TRBJ1-1	TGCAGCGTGGAGGGGGACAGCCAGTTCGCTGAAGCTTTCTTT	CSVEGDSQFAEAFF
-	TRBV27	-	TRBJ2-1	TGTGCCAGCAGTGCTAGCCCCTATGGGCGGTACAATGAGCAGTTCTTC	CASSASPYGRYNEQFF
-	TRBV29-1	-	TRBJ1-3	TGCAGCGCCGGTACAGGGATTTCTGGAAACACCATATATTTT	CSAGTGISGNTIYF
-	TRBV14	-	TRBJ2-3	TGTGCCAGCAGCCACTCACGCGCTGAAACAGATACGCAGTATTTT	CASSHSRAETDTQYF
-	TRBV7-9	-	TRBJ2-7	TGTGCCAGCGAGGGTACCCCTGGGAGCTACGAGCAGTACTTC	CASEGTPGSYEQYF
once	TRBV7-6	-	TRBJ2-3	TGTGCCAGCAGCTCCCCTAGCACAGATACGCAGTATTTT	CASSSPSTDTQYF
-	TRBV7-8	-	TRBJ1-1	TGTGCCAGCAGCTCCGCGGGTGGGAGCACTGAAGCTTTCTTT	CASSSAGGSTEAFF
once	TRBV27	TRBD2	TRBJ2-7	TGTGCCAGCAGTTTATCTACTAGCGGGAGAGCCGAGCAGTACTTT	CASSLSTSGRAEQYF
-	TRBV30	-	TRBJ1-1	TGTGCCTGGAGTGTACCCGGCAGGGCTAACACTGAAGCTTTCTTT	CAWSVPGRANTEAFF
-	TRBV9	TRBD1	TRBJ1-5	TGTGCCAGCAGCGTTACAGGGGACAATCAGCCCCAGCATTTT	CASSVTGDNQPQHF
-	TRBV6-6	-	TRBJ1-2	TGTGCCAGCAGTTATCCAGGGAACTATGGCTACACCTTC	CASSYPGNYGYTF
-	TRBV18	TRBD1	TRBJ1-2	TGTGCCAGCTCACTAACCCGGGACAGGGATCCTGGCTACACCTTC	CASSLTRDRDPGYTF
-	TRBV19	-	TRBJ2-5	TGTGCCAGTAGTACCCGAATGACAGTGGGAAAAGAGACCCAGTACTTC	CASSTRMTVGKETQYF
-	TRBV5-3	-	TRBJ2-3	TGTGCCAGAAGCCGGTCCACTAGCACAGATACGCAGTATTTT	CARSRSTSTDTQYF
-	TRBV15	-	TRBJ1-1	TGTGCCACCAGCAGAGACTTCACAGGGACTGAAGCTTTCTTT	CATSRDFTGTEAFF
-	TRBV2	TRBD1	TRBJ1-1	TGTGCCAGAGCTTTCAGGGGGCAAGCTTTCTTT	CARAFRGQAFF
-	TRBV5-1	TRBD1	TRBJ2-2	TGCGCCAGCAGCTGGGGACAGGGGACTAACACCGGGGAGCTGTTTTTT	CASSWGQGTNTGELFF
-	TRBV4-2	-	TRBJ1-5	TGTGCCAGCAGCCAATTTCGCAGCAATCAGCCCCAGCATTTT	CASSQFRSNQPQHF
-	TRBV27	TRBD2	TRBJ2-3	TGTGCCAGCAGCCCCGGGGGGCGGGAGGTGGATACGCAGTATTTT	CASSPGGREVDTQYF
once	TRBV7-2	TRBD2	TRBJ2-7	TGTGCCAGCAGCTCACTAGCGGGAGAGGTCGGGCAGTACTTC	CASSSLAGEVGQYF